This TCR beta chain appears in the sequencing data of a study of shared clonotypes between healthy human individuals. Regarding the study as a whole: A handful of donors had roughly 5.2% of their naive CD4 clonotypes in common. Generation probability values for non-shared clonotypes were lower than those for clonotypes shared by all four donors.

Sequencing was performed with immunoSEQ multiplex PCR; in TCRdb, only in-frame clones are kept and a portion is missing. The sample lists approximately 2,000,000 clones, less than 95% seen once, with 0.3% to 0.45% in the top ten. Trimming shortened V by 5 bases and J by 7 bases, and 20 bases separated the two germline ends. Germline-derived CDR1 and CDR2 are MDHEN and SYDVKM. The CDR3 consists of 15 residues. Those who donated were healthy HIV-negative adults, with no recent acute infections or vaccinations reported. A note on this clone: The antigen remains unidentified.

The V and J genes are TRBV28 and TRBJ1-2; D remains ambiguous. Sample: naive CD4+ T cells from PBMCs. Subset: CD45RA+ positively selected. The sequence came from a man aged 18 to 30 in good health. Some clones in this sample may be carry-over from other donors' samples. The CDR3, as DNA: TGTGCCAGCAGTCCCTTGGTCGGGGTGATCCGTGGCTACACCTTC. Amino acids: CASSPLVGVIRGYTF.